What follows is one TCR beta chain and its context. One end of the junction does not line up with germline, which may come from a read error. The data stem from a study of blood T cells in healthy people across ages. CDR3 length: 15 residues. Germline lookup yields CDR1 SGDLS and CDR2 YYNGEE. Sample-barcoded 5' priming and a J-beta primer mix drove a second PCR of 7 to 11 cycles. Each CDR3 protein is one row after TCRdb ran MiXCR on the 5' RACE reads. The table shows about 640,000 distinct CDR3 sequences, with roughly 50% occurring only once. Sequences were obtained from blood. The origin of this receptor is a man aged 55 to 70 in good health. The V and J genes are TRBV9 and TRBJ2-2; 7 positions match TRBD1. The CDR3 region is CASSKGGGNTGELFF. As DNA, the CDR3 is TGCGCCAGCAGCAAAGGGGGCGGAAACACCGGGGAGCTGTTTTTT.